This T cell receptor (beta chain) was captured by sequencing in a study of blood T cell repertoires in COVID-19. Repertoires were generated with immunoSEQ multiplex PCR, while TCRdb's copy carries only in-frame clones and drops some. Of about 170,000 clones listed, around four fifths are singletons. The sequencing input was peripheral blood. The receptor was derived from a woman of 80 years or more with COVID-19, enrolled during active disease.

This CDR3 reads CASSQRIGGSFLTF. Written as DNA, the CDR3 is TGTGCCAGCAGCCAAAGAATAGGGGGATCCTTCCTGACTTTC. The V call is TRBV3-1 (or the pseudogene TRBV3-2), the J call TRBJ2-6; the D gene is possibly TRBD1 (6 bases). V gave up 2 bases and J gave up 14 bases, with 16 bases separating them. Germline loops: CDR1 LGHDT, CDR2 YNNKEL (reference sequence). The CDR3 runs to 14 residues.